The clone carrying this T cell receptor beta chain was counted once. The sort gate was single viable CD3+CD4+CD8-CD45RO+ cells for memory CD4+ T cells. Repertoires were generated with immunoSEQ multiplex PCR, while TCRdb's copy carries only in-frame clones and drops some. This table holds more than 40,000 clones, 75% to 85% found once. The sample is drawn from a study of memory CD4+ T cells and cytomegalovirus serostatus. The CDR3 has 15 residues. With 3 bases removed from V and 2 bases from J, the gap between germline ends came to 15 bases. Germline assignment: CDR1 GTSNPN and CDR2 SVGIG (reference sequence).

The TCR comes from an adult in good health and CMV-seronegative. The material sequenced was memory CD4+ T cells from blood. This chain uses TRBV30 with TRBJ2-3; either TRBD1 or TRBD2 may fit D (5 bases each). CDR3 protein: CAWRTARGTTDTQYF. In DNA form, the CDR3 reads TGTGCCTGGAGGACCGCACGTGGGACCACAGATACGCAGTATTTT.